A selection of T cell receptor beta chains follows, all from one sample in a study of blood T cells in healthy people across ages. TCRdb ran MiXCR on the 5' RACE reads and lists one entry per CDR3 protein. The sample yields hundreds of thousands of distinct CDR3 sequences, less than 35% seen once. Sequencing input: blood. Source of these receptors: a woman at least 80 years old in good health. CDR3s include the opening cysteine and the closing phenylalanine or tryptophan. D genes are given only for firm matches. Not every row has a clone size; where given, it reads once, few, many or a size class.

j_call: TRBJ2-3; d_call: .; v_call: TRBV20-1; clone_size: many; cdr3_aa: CSAGEGTDTQYF; cdr3_nt: TGCAGTGCAGGGGAGGGCACAGATACGCAGTATTTT
j_call: TRBJ1-4; d_call: .; v_call: TRBV5-1; clone_size: .; cdr3_aa: CASSHRGGQGGEKLFF; cdr3_nt: TGCGCCAGCAGCCATCGCGGGGGGCAGGGTGGTGAAAAACTGTTTTTT
j_call: TRBJ2-3; d_call: TRBD2; v_call: TRBV7-9; clone_size: many; cdr3_aa: CASSNQKGLAGVQSTDTQYF; cdr3_nt: TGTGCCAGCAGTAACCAAAAGGGACTAGCGGGGGTGCAATCCACAGATACGCAGTATTTT
j_call: TRBJ2-1; d_call: .; v_call: TRBV7-9; clone_size: once; cdr3_aa: CASSFLWNEQFF; cdr3_nt: TGTGCCAGCAGCTTCTTGTGGAATGAGCAGTTCTTC
j_call: TRBJ2-3; d_call: .; v_call: TRBV7-9; clone_size: many; cdr3_aa: CASPPNGVDTQYF; cdr3_nt: TGTGCCAGCCCCCCAAACGGGGTGGATACGCAGTATTTT
j_call: TRBJ1-6; d_call: .; v_call: TRBV7-9; clone_size: .; cdr3_aa: CASSLQAHNSPLHF; cdr3_nt: TGTGCCAGCAGCTTACAGGCACATAATTCACCCCTCCACTTT
j_call: TRBJ2-2; d_call: TRBD1; v_call: TRBV7-2; clone_size: .; cdr3_aa: CASSLLRTGWTGELFF; cdr3_nt: TGTGCCAGCAGCTTACTCCGGACAGGGTGGACCGGGGAGCTGTTTTTT
j_call: TRBJ1-1; d_call: .; v_call: TRBV30; clone_size: .; cdr3_aa: CAWEPDRVNTEAFF; cdr3_nt: TGTGCCTGGGAACCCGACAGAGTGAACACTGAAGCTTTCTTT
j_call: TRBJ1-5; d_call: TRBD1; v_call: TRBV7-9; clone_size: .; cdr3_aa: CVSSLERTGVNQPQHF; cdr3_nt: TGTGTCAGCAGCTTAGAAAGGACAGGGGTAAATCAGCCCCAGCATTTT
j_call: TRBJ2-7; d_call: .; v_call: TRBV6-1; clone_size: .; cdr3_aa: CASSGPGKVSEQYF; cdr3_nt: TGTGCCAGCAGTGGACCAGGGAAAGTAAGCGAGCAGTACTTC
j_call: TRBJ2-1; d_call: TRBD1; v_call: TRBV7-2; clone_size: .; cdr3_aa: CASSLGSGGRYNEQFF; cdr3_nt: TGTGCCAGCAGCTTAGGGTCAGGGGGTAGGTACAATGAGCAGTTCTTC
j_call: TRBJ2-7; d_call: TRBD2; v_call: TRBV30; clone_size: few; cdr3_aa: CALELAGVYEQYF; cdr3_nt: TGTGCCCTCGAACTAGCGGGGGTGTACGAGCAGTACTTC
j_call: TRBJ1-1; d_call: TRBD1; v_call: TRBV7-2; clone_size: .; cdr3_aa: CASSTQGAATEAFF; cdr3_nt: TGTGCCAGCAGCACCCAGGGGGCGGCCACTGAAGCTTTCTTT
j_call: TRBJ1-2; d_call: .; v_call: TRBV20-1; clone_size: .; cdr3_aa: CSANKQGSNYGYTF; cdr3_nt: TGCAGTGCAAACAAACAGGGAAGTAACTATGGCTACACCTTC
j_call: TRBJ2-6; d_call: .; v_call: TRBV9; clone_size: many; cdr3_aa: CASSVVGGRGANVLTF; cdr3_nt: TGTGCCAGCAGCGTAGTCGGAGGGCGCGGGGCCAACGTCCTGACTTTC
j_call: TRBJ1-5; d_call: .; v_call: TRBV6-1; clone_size: .; cdr3_aa: CASSEQGSGNQPQHF; cdr3_nt: TGTGCCAGCAGTGAACAGGGGTCTGGCAATCAGCCCCAGCATTTT
j_call: TRBJ2-7; d_call: .; v_call: TRBV11-3; clone_size: .; cdr3_aa: CASSLTPAAYEQYF; cdr3_nt: TGTGCCAGCAGCTTAACCCCGGCCGCCTACGAGCAGTACTTC
j_call: TRBJ1-1; d_call: .; v_call: TRBV19; clone_size: .; cdr3_aa: CASSSTMMNTEAFF; cdr3_nt: TGTGCCAGTAGTAGTACAATGATGAACACTGAAGCTTTCTTT
j_call: TRBJ1-2; d_call: .; v_call: TRBV20-1; clone_size: many; cdr3_aa: CSAAASSRVYTF; cdr3_nt: TGCAGTGCTGCTGCATCATCAAGAGTCTACACCTTC
j_call: TRBJ1-2; d_call: .; v_call: TRBV20-1; clone_size: many; cdr3_aa: CSASYMAGYGYTF; cdr3_nt: TGCAGTGCTAGCTATATGGCTGGCTATGGCTACACCTTC
j_call: TRBJ2-7; d_call: TRBD1; v_call: TRBV20-1; clone_size: many; cdr3_aa: CSATRGRIYEQYF; cdr3_nt: TGCAGTGCTACAAGGGGGCGAATCTACGAGCAGTACTTC
j_call: TRBJ2-3; d_call: .; v_call: TRBV4-2; clone_size: many; cdr3_aa: CASSQDPSRGGGDTQYF; cdr3_nt: TGTGCCAGCAGCCAAGATCCATCAAGGGGGGGGGGAGATACGCAGTATTTT
j_call: TRBJ2-7; d_call: .; v_call: TRBV12-3/TRBV12-4; clone_size: many; cdr3_aa: CASTLNDKGYEQYF; cdr3_nt: TGTGCCAGCACCCTAAACGATAAAGGCTACGAGCAGTACTTC
j_call: TRBJ2-1; d_call: .; v_call: TRBV27; clone_size: .; cdr3_aa: CASRPGLTTVEQFF; cdr3_nt: TGTGCCAGCCGCCCGGGGCTAACGACGGTTGAGCAGTTCTTC
j_call: TRBJ1-2; d_call: .; v_call: TRBV28; clone_size: many; cdr3_aa: CASTTQGGYPYGYTF; cdr3_nt: TGTGCCAGCACCACACAGGGCGGCTACCCTTATGGCTACACCTTC
j_call: TRBJ2-3; d_call: TRBD1; v_call: TRBV6-5; clone_size: few; cdr3_aa: CASSYRLTVGQGFPDTQYF; cdr3_nt: TGTGCCAGCAGTTACCGGTTAACGGTGGGACAGGGTTTCCCAGATACGCAGTATTTT
j_call: TRBJ1-5; d_call: .; v_call: TRBV15; clone_size: few; cdr3_aa: CATGEGRSNQPQHF; cdr3_nt: TGTGCCACCGGGGAGGGGCGAAGCAATCAGCCCCAGCATTTT
j_call: TRBJ2-1; d_call: .; v_call: TRBV6-5; clone_size: few; cdr3_aa: CASSYEASVSEQFF; cdr3_nt: TGTGCCAGCAGTTATGAAGCGTCCGTGAGTGAGCAGTTCTTC
j_call: TRBJ2-2; d_call: TRBD2; v_call: TRBV4-3; clone_size: .; cdr3_aa: CASSQVTSGGVNTGELFF; cdr3_nt: TGCGCCAGCAGCCAAGTGACTAGCGGGGGGGTTAACACCGGGGAGCTGTTTTTT
j_call: TRBJ2-7; d_call: TRBD2; v_call: TRBV7-2; clone_size: many; cdr3_aa: CASSLVAGLATTRLEYEQYF; cdr3_nt: TGTGCCAGCAGCTTAGTGGCAGGACTAGCGACGACCAGACTAGAATACGAGCAGTACTTC
j_call: TRBJ2-1; d_call: TRBD1; v_call: TRBV5-6; clone_size: many; cdr3_aa: CASTNPGQGYNEQFF; cdr3_nt: TGTGCCAGCACCAACCCCGGACAGGGCTACAATGAGCAGTTCTTC
j_call: TRBJ2-4; d_call: TRBD2; v_call: TRBV27; clone_size: .; cdr3_aa: CASSLFGGIAKNIQYF; cdr3_nt: TGTGCCAGCAGTTTATTCGGGGGGATAGCCAAAAACATTCAGTACTTC
j_call: TRBJ1-5; d_call: TRBD1; v_call: TRBV28; clone_size: .; cdr3_aa: CASRNSGGRDQPQHF; cdr3_nt: TGTGCCAGCAGGAATTCAGGGGGCCGTGATCAGCCCCAGCATTTT
j_call: TRBJ2-1; d_call: .; v_call: TRBV2; clone_size: many; cdr3_aa: CASSEDVFLSHNEQFF; cdr3_nt: TGTGCCAGCAGTGAAGACGTTTTTTTGAGCCACAATGAGCAGTTCTTC
j_call: TRBJ1-1; d_call: TRBD1; v_call: TRBV7-9; clone_size: .; cdr3_aa: CASSPWTGRSTEAFF; cdr3_nt: TGTGCCAGCAGCCCCTGGACAGGGAGGAGCACTGAAGCTTTCTTT
j_call: TRBJ2-5; d_call: TRBD1; v_call: TRBV5-1; clone_size: few; cdr3_aa: CASSHGQEETQYF; cdr3_nt: TGCGCCAGCAGCCACGGACAGGAAGAGACCCAGTACTTC
j_call: TRBJ1-2; d_call: TRBD1; v_call: TRBV29-1; clone_size: many; cdr3_aa: CSVEEGQGAGGYTF; cdr3_nt: TGCAGCGTTGAGGAAGGACAGGGGGCTGGAGGCTACACCTTC
j_call: TRBJ2-3; d_call: .; v_call: TRBV12-3/TRBV12-4; clone_size: few; cdr3_aa: CASRPSADTQYF; cdr3_nt: TGTGCCAGCAGACCGAGCGCAGATACGCAGTATTTT
j_call: TRBJ2-3; d_call: .; v_call: TRBV12-3/TRBV12-4; clone_size: .; cdr3_aa: CARLPSSDAQYF; cdr3_nt: TGTGCCAGGTTACCGTCTTCAGATGCGCAGTATTTT
j_call: TRBJ1-2; d_call: .; v_call: TRBV27; clone_size: many; cdr3_aa: CASSFQGSYGYTF; cdr3_nt: TGTGCCAGCAGTTTTCAGGGTAGCTATGGCTACACCTTC
j_call: TRBJ2-7; d_call: TRBD2; v_call: TRBV10-3; clone_size: .; cdr3_aa: CAISTTGKTSVPYEQYF; cdr3_nt: TGTGCCATCAGTACTACAGGGAAGACTAGCGTCCCCTACGAGCAGTACTTC
j_call: TRBJ2-3; d_call: .; v_call: TRBV3-1; clone_size: .; cdr3_aa: CASSQDRAGDIPRTDTQYF; cdr3_nt: TGTGCCAGCAGCCAAGATAGGGCGGGGGACATCCCCCGCACAGATACGCAGTATTTT
j_call: TRBJ2-4; d_call: TRBD1; v_call: TRBV18; clone_size: few; cdr3_aa: CASSLSLARTGPGQYF; cdr3_nt: TGTGCCAGCTCACTATCACTCGCTCGGACAGGTCCGGGGCAGTACTTC
j_call: TRBJ2-7; d_call: .; v_call: TRBV11-3; clone_size: many; cdr3_aa: CASSPGGTVSYEQYF; cdr3_nt: TGTGCCAGCAGCCCAGGGGGGACGGTCTCCTACGAGCAGTACTTC
j_call: TRBJ1-1; d_call: .; v_call: TRBV5-6; clone_size: few; cdr3_aa: CASSTKTRRTEAFF; cdr3_nt: TGTGCCAGCAGCACCAAGACCCGTAGGACTGAAGCTTTCTTT
j_call: TRBJ2-3; d_call: TRBD2; v_call: TRBV6-2/TRBV6-3; clone_size: many; cdr3_aa: CASSYSSVAGGYDTQYF; cdr3_nt: TGTGCCAGCAGTTACTCGTCGGTAGCGGGGGGATATGATACGCAGTATTTT
j_call: TRBJ2-2; d_call: TRBD2; v_call: TRBV5-5; clone_size: few; cdr3_aa: CASSLLAGGTTGELFF; cdr3_nt: TGTGCCAGCAGTCTCCTGGCGGGGGGAACGACCGGGGAGCTGTTTTTT
j_call: TRBJ1-2; d_call: .; v_call: TRBV6-5; clone_size: .; cdr3_aa: CASSNSGNYGYTF; cdr3_nt: TGTGCCAGCAGTAATTCGGGAAACTATGGCTACACCTTC
j_call: TRBJ2-5; d_call: .; v_call: TRBV6-5; clone_size: many; cdr3_aa: CASSPFRAETQYF; cdr3_nt: TGTGCCAGCAGTCCCTTTAGGGCGGAGACCCAGTACTTC
j_call: TRBJ2-6; d_call: .; v_call: TRBV6-4; clone_size: many; cdr3_aa: CAELGTGKCGANVLTF; cdr3_nt: TGTGCCGAACTCGGGACGGGGAAATGTGGGGCCAACGTCCTGACTTTC
j_call: TRBJ1-1; d_call: .; v_call: TRBV5-5; clone_size: many; cdr3_aa: CASSLVGKDGRDTEAFF; cdr3_nt: TGTGCCAGCAGCTTGGTAGGGAAGGATGGGAGAGACACTGAAGCTTTCTTT
j_call: TRBJ2-1; d_call: .; v_call: TRBV5-1; clone_size: many; cdr3_aa: CASSFEGLNTNEQFF; cdr3_nt: TGCGCCAGCAGCTTCGAGGGGCTAAACACGAATGAGCAGTTCTTC